Described below is a single TCR beta chain sequence and its context. This entry belongs to a study of CD8+ T cells in alopecia areata. Specified treatment: oral pan-JAK inhibitor, 5-10 mg twice daily. V shed 5 bases, J shed 1 base, and the junction held 10 bases outside the gene matches. The CDR3 is 17 amino acids. Germline V CDR1 and CDR2: MNHEY, SMNVEV (reference sequence). Following extraction, RNA underwent reverse transcription to cDNA, which served as the sequencing template. Using immunoSEQ multiplex PCR, the repertoire was profiled, and TCRdb retains in-frame clones only, with some absent. This sample has about 190,000 clones, with roughly 60% found just once.

The genes are TRBV27 and TRBJ1-1; TRBD1 matches 10 bases. The receptor's source is a human donor with alopecia areata. Sequencing used CD4+ T cells sorted from blood, obtained at week 24, from a patient treated with tofacitinib. CDR3 nucleotides: TGTGCCAGCAGTCCAGGGACAGGGGAGGGATGGAACACTGAAGCTTTCTTT. This sequence encodes CASSPGTGEGWNTEAFF.